This TCR beta chain was observed in a study of graft-versus-host responses after intestinal transplantation. Regarding the study as a whole: Within the allografts of patients who had graft-donor T cell macrochimerism, graft-versus-host to host-versus-graft clonal ratios were high.

Clones were sequenced by immunoSEQ multiplex PCR, and TCRdb holds only the in-frame ones, with some missing. The sample includes 89,000 or so clones, approximately 80% of them seen just once. Germline values: CDR1 SGHRS, CDR2 YFSETQ. The J segment lost 4 bases and the V segment lost 3 bases, leaving 5 bases of the junction unmatched. The CDR3 is made up of 14 amino acids. As to this clone: Its antigen is currently unknown.

The sample consisted of unstimulated CD4+ T cells sorted from spleen or lymph node cells, taken before intestinal transplant. The TCR was taken from a human donor who received an intestinal transplant. The chain combines TRBV5-1 with TRBJ2-5, with TRBD2 matching 8 bases. The CDR3, as DNA: TGCGCCAGCAGCTCCCGGGGGGGCGGAGAGACCCAGTACTTC. This gives the protein CASSSRGGGETQYF.